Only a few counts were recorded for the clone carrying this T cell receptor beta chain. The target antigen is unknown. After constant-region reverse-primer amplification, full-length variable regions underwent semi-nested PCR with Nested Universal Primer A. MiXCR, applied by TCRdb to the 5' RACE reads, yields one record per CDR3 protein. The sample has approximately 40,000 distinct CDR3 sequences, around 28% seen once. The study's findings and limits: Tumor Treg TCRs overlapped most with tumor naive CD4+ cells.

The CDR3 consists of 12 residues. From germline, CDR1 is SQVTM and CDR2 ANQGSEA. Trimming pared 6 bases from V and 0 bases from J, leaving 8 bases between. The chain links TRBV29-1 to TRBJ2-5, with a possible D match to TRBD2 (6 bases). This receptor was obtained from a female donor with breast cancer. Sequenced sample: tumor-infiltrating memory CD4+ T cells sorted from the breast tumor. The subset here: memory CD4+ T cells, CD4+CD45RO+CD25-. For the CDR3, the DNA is TGCAGCGTGGCGGGACACCAAGAGACCCAGTACTTC. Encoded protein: CSVAGHQETQYF.